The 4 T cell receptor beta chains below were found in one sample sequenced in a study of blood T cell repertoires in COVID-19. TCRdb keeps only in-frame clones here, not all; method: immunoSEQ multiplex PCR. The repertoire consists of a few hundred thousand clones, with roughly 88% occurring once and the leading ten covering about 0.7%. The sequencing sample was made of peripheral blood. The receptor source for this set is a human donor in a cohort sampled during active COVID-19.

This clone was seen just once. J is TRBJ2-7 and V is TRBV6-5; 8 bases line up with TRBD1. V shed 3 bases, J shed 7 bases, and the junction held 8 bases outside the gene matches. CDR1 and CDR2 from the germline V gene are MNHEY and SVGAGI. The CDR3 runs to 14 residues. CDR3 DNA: TGTGCCAGCAGTTATGTCCAGGGGGCGGCGGAGCAGTACTTC. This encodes CASSYVQGAAEQYF.

The CDR3 coding sequence is TGCAGCGCCGGGACAGGGGGCAATGAAAAACTGTTTTTT. Protein sequence: CSAGTGGNEKLFF. V usage is TRBV29-1 and J usage is TRBJ1-4; 12 bases agree with TRBD1. V was clipped by 7 bases and J by 5 bases; unmatched bases: 2. Germline CDR1 reads SQVTM; CDR2 reads ANQGSEA. There are 13 residues in the CDR3.

The CDR3 nucleotides read TGCGCCAGCAGCCAAGCGTTACAGGGGGCGCATGAAAAACTGTTTTTT. Translated: CASSQALQGAHEKLFF. The chain carries TRBV4-3 and TRBJ1-4, with 9 bases aligning to TRBD1. V dropped 1 base and J dropped 6; count of bases not matched to a gene: 6. The CDR3 loop spans 16 amino acids. Germline CDR1 is LGHNA and CDR2 is YSLEER.

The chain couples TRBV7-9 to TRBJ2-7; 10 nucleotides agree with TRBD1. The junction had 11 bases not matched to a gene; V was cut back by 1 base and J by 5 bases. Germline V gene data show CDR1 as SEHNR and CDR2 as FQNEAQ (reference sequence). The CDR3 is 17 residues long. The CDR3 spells CASSLGEGTGARDEQYF. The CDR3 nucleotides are TGTGCCAGCAGCTTAGGAGAGGGGACAGGGGCTCGGGACGAGCAGTACTTC.